The sequence of this T cell receptor (beta chain) was determined in a study of type 1 regulatory T cells. About the research overall: T-allo10 is a Tr1-enriched, alloantigen-specific CD4 T cell product made in vitro.

The ends lost 4 bases at V and 6 bases at J; junction bases unmatched: 6. The CDR3 spans 14 residues. TCRdb passed the reads through MiXCR, listing each CDR3 protein once. The data show around 65,000 distinct CDR3 sequences, approximately 47% seen once. As concerns this clonotype: Its target is unknown.

The sample taken for sequencing was cultured non-Tr1 T cells, either the whole culture or a sorted T cell fraction (not recorded which). The V and J genes are TRBV12-3 or TRBV12-4 and TRBJ2-7; 10 bases map to TRBD1. The sequence was collected from a human donor in good health. The CDR3 spells CASSSRTGGFEQYF. CDR3 sequence (DNA): TGTGCCAGCAGTTCTCGGACAGGGGGTTTCGAGCAGTACTTC.